This T cell receptor beta chain was identified in a study of blood T cell repertoires in COVID-19. The germline gives CDR1 SGHTA, CDR2 FQGNSA. V dropped 1 base and J dropped 0 bases, with 10 bases sitting between them. The CDR3 loop spans 16 amino acids. TCRdb keeps only in-frame clones here, not all; method: immunoSEQ multiplex PCR. The repertoire has hundreds of thousands of clones, more than 70% of them found once; the top ten carry roughly 1.9%. The gene calls are TRBV7-2 and TRBJ1-3; a possible D gene is TRBD1 (6 bases). This receptor was taken from a woman aged 45-60 years who had recovered from COVID-19. Sequencing was performed on PBMCs or T cells enriched from blood (not recorded which). The CDR3 DNA reads TGTGCCAGCAGCTTAGATGCGACAGGCTCTGGAAACACCATATATTTT. It codes for CASSLDATGSGNTIYF.